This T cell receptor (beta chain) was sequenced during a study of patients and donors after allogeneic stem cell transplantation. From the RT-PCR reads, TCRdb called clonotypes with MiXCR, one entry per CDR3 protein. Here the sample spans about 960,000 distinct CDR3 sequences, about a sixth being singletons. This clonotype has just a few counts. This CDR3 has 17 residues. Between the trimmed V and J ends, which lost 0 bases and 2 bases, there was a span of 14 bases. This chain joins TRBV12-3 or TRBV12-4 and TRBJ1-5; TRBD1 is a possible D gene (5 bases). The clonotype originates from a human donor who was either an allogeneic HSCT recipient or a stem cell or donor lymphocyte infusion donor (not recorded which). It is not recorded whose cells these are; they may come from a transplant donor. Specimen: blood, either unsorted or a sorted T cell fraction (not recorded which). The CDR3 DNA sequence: TGTGCCAGCAGTTTAGCGAATAGGGGTATCGGCAATCAGCCCCAGCATTTT. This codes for CASSLANRGIGNQPQHF.